This passage covers 3 T cell receptor beta chains from one sample sequenced in a study of naive and memory T cell subsets. Study-level points and caveats: A few larger clonotypes appeared in naive repertoires, especially CD8, possibly memory cells re-expressing CD45RA.

These TCRs' antigens remain unknown. Both TRBC1 and TRBC2 were covered by a beta constant-region primer of two equimolar oligonucleotides. Ligated cDNA was amplified by four rounds of PCR with nested alpha and beta constant-region primers and SP2. TCRdb re-derived calls from the UMI-ligation and nested PCR reads in MiXCR, one entry per CDR3 protein. The sample has 90,000 to 120,000 distinct CDR3 sequences, approximately 14% seen once; the top ten hold around 2.8%. The sample consisted of naive CD8+ T cells from blood. The origin of the receptors is a human donor in good health.

This clonotype was counted between two and nine times. This chain joins TRBV12-3 or TRBV12-4 and TRBJ2-4; D is perhaps TRBD1 (6 bases). Trimming cost V 0 bases and J 11 bases, with 8 bases left between them. The CDR3 runs to 12 residues. The CDR3 is CASSLARQVQYF. CDR3 bases: TGTGCCAGCAGTTTAGCGAGACAGGTTCAGTACTTC.

This clonotype was detected only a few times. CDR3 in amino acids: CASSPDNSPHYEQYF. The CDR3 DNA is TGTGCCAGCAGCCCGGACAATAGTCCCCACTACGAGCAGTACTTC. The V and J genes are TRBV3-1 and TRBJ2-7, with D perhaps TRBD1 (5 bases). V was trimmed by 4 bases and J by 3 bases, leaving 16 bases between them. CDR3 size: 15 residues. Germline CDR1 is LGHDT and CDR2 is YNNKEL (reference sequence).

This clonotype was observed a few times. The chain joins TRBV6-2 or TRBV6-3 to TRBJ2-7; D not certain. There are 14 residues in the CDR3. Trimming left V 0 bases short and J 3 bases short, with 9 bases between. The germline gives CDR1 MNHEY, CDR2 SVGEGT. The CDR3 bases are TGTGCCAGCAGTTACTCGGCGAACAGCTACGAGCAGTACTTC. The encoded protein is CASSYSANSYEQYF.